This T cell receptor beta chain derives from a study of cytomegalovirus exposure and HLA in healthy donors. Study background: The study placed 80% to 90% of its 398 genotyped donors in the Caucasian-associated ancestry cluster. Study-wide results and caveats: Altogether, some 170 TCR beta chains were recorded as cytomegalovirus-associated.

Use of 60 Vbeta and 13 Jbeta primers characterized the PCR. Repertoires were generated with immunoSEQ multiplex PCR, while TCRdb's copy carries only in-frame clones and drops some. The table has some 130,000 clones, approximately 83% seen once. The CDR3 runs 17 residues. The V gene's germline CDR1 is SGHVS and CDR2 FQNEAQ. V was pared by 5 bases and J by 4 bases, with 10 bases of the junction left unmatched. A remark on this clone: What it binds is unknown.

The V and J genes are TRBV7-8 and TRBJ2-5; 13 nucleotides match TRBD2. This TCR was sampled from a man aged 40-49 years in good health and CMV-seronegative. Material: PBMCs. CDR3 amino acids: CASSMEPGLAGLETQYF. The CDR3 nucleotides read TGTGCCAGCAGCATGGAGCCGGGACTAGCGGGACTAGAGACCCAGTACTTC.